A selection of T cell receptor beta chains follows, all from one sample in a study of T cells in Graves' hyperthyroidism and ophthalmopathy. TCRdb independently ran MiXCR on the multiplex PCR reads; one entry per CDR3 protein. The data hold 500,000 to 650,000 distinct CDR3 sequences, with 11% to 15% observed a single time. The sample comprised blood. The receptors were sampled from a woman aged 40-49 years with Graves' hyperthyroidism. CDR3s include the opening cysteine and the closing phenylalanine or tryptophan. A D gene is named only where the DNA matches it firmly. The size entry is marked missing in some rows and otherwise reads once, few, many or a size class.

cdr3_nt: TGTGCCAGCCTAGGGCAGGGGGCAAGCTCCTACGAGCAGTACTTC
cdr3_aa: CASLGQGASSYEQYF
d_call: TRBD1
j_call: TRBJ2-7
clone_size: NA
v_call: TRBV6-1

cdr3_nt: TGTGCCAGCAGTCCACCCTGGGGCGGGAGAGTACCGGAGACCCAGTACTTC
cdr3_aa: CASSPPWGGRVPETQYF
d_call: TRBD2
j_call: TRBJ2-5
clone_size: many
v_call: TRBV12-3/TRBV12-4

cdr3_nt: TGTGCCAGCAGCTGGGGACTACGTGGGTACAATGAGCAGTTCTTC
cdr3_aa: CASSWGLRGYNEQFF
d_call: TRBD2
j_call: TRBJ2-1
clone_size: NA
v_call: TRBV5-1

cdr3_nt: TGTGCCAGCAGCTTAGAGGGGGCAGAGGAGTACTTC
cdr3_aa: CASSLEGAEEYF
d_call: TRBD1
j_call: TRBJ2-7
clone_size: NA
v_call: TRBV7-9

cdr3_nt: TGCAGTGCCGGGCGGCAGGAGAACTATGGCTACACCTTC
cdr3_aa: CSAGRQENYGYTF
d_call: NA
j_call: TRBJ1-2
clone_size: NA
v_call: TRBV20-1

cdr3_nt: TGTGCCAGCAGTCCCGGACGGACCGTCACAGATACGCAGTATTTT
cdr3_aa: CASSPGRTVTDTQYF
d_call: NA
j_call: TRBJ2-3
clone_size: many
v_call: TRBV12-3/TRBV12-4

cdr3_nt: TGTGCCAGCAGCGAAATTTTTTCCCCAGGGGAAAGGGCCAATGAGCAGTTCTTC
cdr3_aa: CASSEIFSPGERANEQFF
d_call: NA
j_call: TRBJ2-1
clone_size: NA
v_call: TRBV7-9

cdr3_nt: TGTGCCAGCACGGGACTAGATTACAATGAGCAGTTCTTC
cdr3_aa: CASTGLDYNEQFF
d_call: TRBD2
j_call: TRBJ2-1
clone_size: many
v_call: TRBV27

cdr3_nt: TGTGCCAGCAGCATTGGACTAGCGGGAGCCGGGGAGCTGTTTTTT
cdr3_aa: CASSIGLAGAGELFF
d_call: TRBD2
j_call: TRBJ2-2
clone_size: NA
v_call: TRBV7-6

cdr3_nt: TGTGCCAGCAGCCAAGTAATGGGAGCGCCCCAGTTCTTC
cdr3_aa: CASSQVMGAPQFF
d_call: NA
j_call: TRBJ2-1
clone_size: many
v_call: TRBV3-1

cdr3_nt: TGTGCCAGCAGCCCAAGTAGCGGGAGGGTGTACAATGAGCAGTTCTTC
cdr3_aa: CASSPSSGRVYNEQFF
d_call: TRBD2
j_call: TRBJ2-1
clone_size: few
v_call: TRBV11-1

cdr3_nt: TGTGCCAGCAGCTTACCGGGACTAGACTACGAGCAGTACTTC
cdr3_aa: CASSLPGLDYEQYF
d_call: TRBD2
j_call: TRBJ2-7
clone_size: many
v_call: TRBV7-6

cdr3_nt: TGTGCCAGCACCCCGGCGGGACAATATGGCTACACCTTC
cdr3_aa: CASTPAGQYGYTF
d_call: NA
j_call: TRBJ1-2
clone_size: NA
v_call: TRBV28

cdr3_nt: TGTGCCAGCAGCTTAGGGGAAACTCCGGGGACTGAAGCTTTCTTT
cdr3_aa: CASSLGETPGTEAFF
d_call: NA
j_call: TRBJ1-1
clone_size: many
v_call: TRBV7-9

cdr3_nt: TGCAGTGCTAGAGCACCCACGAACACTGAAGCTTTCTTT
cdr3_aa: CSARAPTNTEAFF
d_call: NA
j_call: TRBJ1-1
clone_size: few
v_call: TRBV20-1

cdr3_nt: TGTGCCTGGAGTGTAGTTGAGCAGTTCTTC
cdr3_aa: CAWSVVEQFF
d_call: NA
j_call: TRBJ2-1
clone_size: many
v_call: TRBV30

cdr3_nt: TGTGCCAGCAGCTTATTTGTCCAAGAGACCCAGTACTTC
cdr3_aa: CASSLFVQETQYF
d_call: NA
j_call: TRBJ2-5
clone_size: many
v_call: TRBV7-9

cdr3_nt: TGTGCCAGCAGCGTAGATAGCGGGTTCTCCTACGAGCAGTACTTC
cdr3_aa: CASSVDSGFSYEQYF
d_call: TRBD2
j_call: TRBJ2-7
clone_size: few
v_call: TRBV9

cdr3_nt: TGTGCCAGTAGGGTACAGGGAGGGATGAATGGCTACACCTTC
cdr3_aa: CASRVQGGMNGYTF
d_call: NA
j_call: TRBJ1-2
clone_size: few
v_call: TRBV19

cdr3_nt: TGTGCCAGCAGCGACCTAGCGGGAGGTTACACCGGGGAGCTGTTTTTT
cdr3_aa: CASSDLAGGYTGELFF
d_call: TRBD2
j_call: TRBJ2-2
clone_size: NA
v_call: TRBV6-1

cdr3_nt: TGCGCCAGCAGCCTGTCCGGACCGACTTTTCTTACCTACGAGCAGTACTTC
cdr3_aa: CASSLSGPTFLTYEQYF
d_call: NA
j_call: TRBJ2-7
clone_size: many
v_call: TRBV5-1

cdr3_nt: TGCGCCAGTCGCTCAACCTCAAACCGGGACAGGGCTCTCTCGCGCCAAGAGACCCAGTACTTC
cdr3_aa: CASRSTSNRDRALSRQETQYF
d_call: TRBD1
j_call: TRBJ2-5
clone_size: few
v_call: TRBV5-1

cdr3_nt: TGTGCCAGCAGTGATGGCAGAGGCGGAGAGACCCAGTACTTC
cdr3_aa: CASSDGRGGETQYF
d_call: NA
j_call: TRBJ2-5
clone_size: many
v_call: TRBV6-1

cdr3_nt: TGCAGTGCTCTCCAGGGGGCCGACACTGAAGCTTTCTTT
cdr3_aa: CSALQGADTEAFF
d_call: TRBD1
j_call: TRBJ1-1
clone_size: many
v_call: TRBV20-1

cdr3_nt: TGTGCCAGCAGTGTGGGTCCGAGCTCCTACAATGAGCAGTTCTTC
cdr3_aa: CASSVGPSSYNEQFF
d_call: NA
j_call: TRBJ2-1
clone_size: many
v_call: TRBV6-1

cdr3_nt: TGTGCCAGCAGTCCTTCAGGGGGCCATTTCTACGAGCAGTACTTC
cdr3_aa: CASSPSGGHFYEQYF
d_call: TRBD1
j_call: TRBJ2-7
clone_size: many
v_call: TRBV6-1

cdr3_nt: TGTGCCAGCAGTTTGAGGGCTCGTGAGCAGTTCTTC
cdr3_aa: CASSLRAREQFF
d_call: NA
j_call: TRBJ2-1
clone_size: many
v_call: TRBV28

cdr3_nt: TGTGCCAGCAGTGACTCGGGACAGGGCTTGGTGGAGACCCAGTACTTC
cdr3_aa: CASSDSGQGLVETQYF
d_call: TRBD1
j_call: TRBJ2-5
clone_size: few
v_call: TRBV25-1

cdr3_nt: TGTGCCAGTCTCAGGGGGCTTACTAGCGGGGGCTCCTACGAGCAGTACTTC
cdr3_aa: CASLRGLTSGGSYEQYF
d_call: TRBD2
j_call: TRBJ2-7
clone_size: NA
v_call: TRBV6-2/TRBV6-3

cdr3_nt: TGTGCCAGTAGTAATAAGGGGGACAGCATGAACACTGAAGCTTTCTTT
cdr3_aa: CASSNKGDSMNTEAFF
d_call: TRBD1
j_call: TRBJ1-1
clone_size: many
v_call: TRBV19

cdr3_nt: TGTGCCAGCAGCTCCGGGACAGGGGTGACAGATACGCAGTATTTT
cdr3_aa: CASSSGTGVTDTQYF
d_call: TRBD1
j_call: TRBJ2-3
clone_size: many
v_call: TRBV3-1

cdr3_nt: TGCAGTGCTGGGACAGGGGGCAACTATGGCTACACCTTC
cdr3_aa: CSAGTGGNYGYTF
d_call: TRBD1
j_call: TRBJ1-2
clone_size: few
v_call: TRBV20-1

cdr3_nt: TGTGCCAGCATGACTAGCGGGATCTCCTACGAGCAGTACTTC
cdr3_aa: CASMTSGISYEQYF
d_call: TRBD2
j_call: TRBJ2-7
clone_size: many
v_call: TRBV27

cdr3_nt: TGTGCCAGCAGCGTCCGACAGGGAGGGGCTGAAGCTTTCTTT
cdr3_aa: CASSVRQGGAEAFF
d_call: TRBD1
j_call: TRBJ1-1
clone_size: few
v_call: TRBV9

cdr3_nt: TGCGCCAGCAGCTTCGAGGGTCCGAGTGAAAAACTGTTTTTT
cdr3_aa: CASSFEGPSEKLFF
d_call: NA
j_call: TRBJ1-4
clone_size: NA
v_call: TRBV5-1

cdr3_nt: TGCAGTGCCAAGAGGGGACCCCCACGGCAGTACTTC
cdr3_aa: CSAKRGPPRQYF
d_call: NA
j_call: TRBJ2-7
clone_size: many
v_call: TRBV20-1

cdr3_nt: TGTGCCAGTACTACGGGACAGGTGAACACCGGGGAGCTGTTTTTT
cdr3_aa: CASTTGQVNTGELFF
d_call: TRBD1
j_call: TRBJ2-2
clone_size: NA
v_call: TRBV19

cdr3_nt: TGTGCCAGCAGTTTAAGGGGACAGCAAGAGACCCAGTACTTC
cdr3_aa: CASSLRGQQETQYF
d_call: TRBD1
j_call: TRBJ2-5
clone_size: NA
v_call: TRBV12-3/TRBV12-4

cdr3_nt: TGTGCCAGCAGCTTGGATTTTACGGTGGGACTCGGGGCTTTCTTT
cdr3_aa: CASSLDFTVGLGAFF
d_call: NA
j_call: TRBJ1-1
clone_size: few
v_call: TRBV5-5

cdr3_nt: TGTGCCAGCAGTGAAGCGCGGTTCCCGGGACAGGGGGCGACTGGGGAGCTGTTTTTT
cdr3_aa: CASSEARFPGQGATGELFF
d_call: TRBD1
j_call: TRBJ2-2
clone_size: NA
v_call: TRBV2

cdr3_nt: TGTGCCAGCAGCTTAGCGGGACTAGCGGGAGGGCCCCTTGGCAATGAGCAGTTCTTC
cdr3_aa: CASSLAGLAGGPLGNEQFF
d_call: TRBD2
j_call: TRBJ2-1
clone_size: many
v_call: TRBV7-2

cdr3_nt: TGCAGTGCTAGCGTGGGGGCTCCACTCTACGAGCAGTACTTC
cdr3_aa: CSASVGAPLYEQYF
d_call: NA
j_call: TRBJ2-7
clone_size: few
v_call: TRBV20-1

cdr3_nt: TGTGCCAGCAGTTTCGGAACGGGACTAGCAGCTCCCGAGCAGTACTTC
cdr3_aa: CASSFGTGLAAPEQYF
d_call: TRBD2
j_call: TRBJ2-7
clone_size: many
v_call: TRBV12-3/TRBV12-4

cdr3_nt: TGCAGCGCCAAGACAGGAGGGAACACTGAAGCTTTCTTT
cdr3_aa: CSAKTGGNTEAFF
d_call: NA
j_call: TRBJ1-1
clone_size: many
v_call: TRBV29-1

cdr3_nt: TGTGCCAGCAGCTTATTCGGGACAGTAAACTACGAGCAGTACTTC
cdr3_aa: CASSLFGTVNYEQYF
d_call: TRBD1
j_call: TRBJ2-7
clone_size: many
v_call: TRBV7-2

cdr3_nt: TGTGCCAGCAGCTTAGCGCGGGTCAGGGGGGGGGGTGAAGCTTTCTTT
cdr3_aa: CASSLARVRGGGEAFF
d_call: TRBD1
j_call: TRBJ1-1
clone_size: NA
v_call: TRBV7-2